This T cell receptor (beta chain) was obtained from a study of blood T cell repertoires in COVID-19. This CDR3 contains 14 residues. V lost 7 bases to trimming and J lost 1 base; unmatched junction nucleotides: 1. Per the germline V gene, CDR1 is SNHLY and CDR2 is FYNNEI. Produced via immunoSEQ multiplex PCR; TCRdb's table is partial and in-frame only. The data show some 380,000 clones, with nearly 90% seen just once and 6.5% held by the top ten. Material for sequencing was peripheral blood. V usage is TRBV2 and J usage is TRBJ1-3; 10 nucleotides align to TRBD1. The receptor was derived from a man aged 18 to 35 with active or convalescent COVID-19. The CDR3 is CASMGQGSGNTIYF. CDR3 bases: TGTGCCAGCATGGGACAGGGGTCTGGAAACACCATATATTTT.